The table lists the clone carrying this TCR beta chain with many counts. The antigen is not known. The entry originates in a study of identical twins' blood T cells. Study outcomes and limitations: Twins reportedly had markedly more similar V usage than unrelated donors, even among out-of-frame TCRbeta clonotypes.

Reared together, all three twin pairs probably met the same infectious agents and vaccines. TCR cDNA libraries were made from RNA using a previously described, modified protocol. In the source study's methods: Per-library CDR3 reads ranged 2.2 to 3.6 million; clonotypes, ~85,000 to ~500,000. TCRdb re-called the 5' RACE reads through MiXCR, storing one row per CDR3 protein. These V and J calls derive from TCRdb rather than the authors' analysis. The sample lists 350,000 to 400,000 distinct CDR3 sequences, roughly 28% occurring once. Per the germline V gene, CDR1 is SNHLY and CDR2 is FYNNEI. Deletions cut 5 bases from V and 4 bases from J, with 15 bases between. The CDR3 sequence is 15 residues long.

The V call is TRBV2, the J call TRBJ1-5; no definite D call. This sequence was found in a woman between 18 and 55 years old in good health. Sequenced sample: PBMCs. CDR3 nucleotides: TGTGCCAGCAGTCTGCTCGATAGTGGGAATCAGCCCCAGCATTTT. Residues: CASSLLDSGNQPQHF.